These 11 T cell receptor beta chains came from one sample sequenced in a study of chemoradiotherapy in HPV16-positive cancers. Sequencing was performed with immunoSEQ multiplex PCR; in TCRdb, only in-frame clones are kept and a portion is missing. Among about 4,300 clones, around 72% were seen once, and the ten largest hold about 4.7%. The input for sequencing was tumor tissue, taken from a patient who underwent chemoradiotherapy. Source of these receptors: a human donor with HPV-associated anogenital cancer.

This chain joins TRBV2 and TRBJ2-5; D is possibly TRBD1 (6 bases). The CDR3 length is 14 residues. From germline, CDR1 is SNHLY and CDR2 FYNNEI. The ends were cut back, 10 bases at V and 5 bases at J, with 20 bases in the middle. The CDR3 bases are TGTGCCACCCAGGACCAGGGGCCGACGGAGACCCAGTACTTC. Amino acids: CATQDQGPTETQYF.

As to this clone: This CDR3 is also generated by other DNA sequences in the sample. This chain uses TRBV18 with TRBJ1-5; perhaps TRBD1 as D (5 bases). The CDR3 consists of 14 residues. V was shortened by 2 bases and J by 4 bases, with 9 bases between the two germline ends. CDR1 KGHSH and CDR2 LQKENI come from the germline V gene. CDR3 sequence: CASSPSGGNQPQHF. The CDR3 DNA reads as TGTGCCAGCTCACCATCGGGGGGAAATCAGCCCCAGCATTTT.

This clone appeared once. This chain uses TRBV10-1 with TRBJ2-2; 12 bases are shared with TRBD1. Trimming at V came to 8 bases and at J to 6 bases, leaving 7 bases not matched to a gene. The CDR3 has 15 amino acids. The germline gives CDR1 WNHNN, CDR2 SYGVQD (reference sequence). CDR3 protein: CASDRGQGAPGELFF. CDR3 sequence (DNA): TGCGCCAGCGATCGGGGACAGGGGGCGCCCGGGGAGCTGTTTTTT.

A few counts support this clone. The chain joins TRBV7-2 to TRBJ1-2; 7 bases map to TRBD1. The germline V gene has CDR1 SGHTA and CDR2 FQGNSA. V lost 7 bases and J lost 4; bases outside the gene matches: 12. The CDR3 is 15 amino acids. CDR3 nucleotides: TGTGCCAGCATCCCAGGGGGGGCGCGGGGCTATGGCTACACCTTC. Protein sequence: CASIPGGARGYGYTF. Full variable domain (rest looked up from reference TRBV7-2 and TRBJ1-2): GAGVSQSPSNKVTEKGKDVELRCDPISGHTALYWYRQSLGQGLEFLIYFQGNSAPDKSGLPSDRFSAERTGGSVSTLTIQRTQQEDSAVYLCASIPGGARGYGYTFGSGTRLTVV.

The chain has TRBV30 and TRBJ2-3; D may match TRBD1 or TRBD2 (6 bases each). Germline V gives CDR1 GTSNPN, CDR2 SVGIG (reference sequence). The CDR3 has 16 amino acids. The ends were cut back, 0 bases at V and 0 bases at J, with 13 bases in the middle. The CDR3 reads CAWSVLGGGSTDTQYF. The CDR3, as DNA: TGTGCCTGGAGTGTACTAGGAGGGGGTAGCACAGATACGCAGTATTTT.

The gene calls are TRBV7-2 and TRBJ2-3; weak D call: TRBD2 (5 bases). CDR3 size: 14 residues. V was clipped by 6 bases and J by 0 bases, with 10 bases between them. CDR1 and CDR2 from the germline V gene are SGHTA and FQGNSA. For the CDR3, the DNA is TGTGCCAGCAGTCCGACTACTAGCACAGATACGCAGTATTTT. It encodes CASSPTTSTDTQYF. Drawing the rest from reference TRBV7-2 and TRBJ2-3, the complete variable domain is GAGVSQSPSNKVTEKGKDVELRCDPISGHTALYWYRQSLGQGLEFLIYFQGNSAPDKSGLPSDRFSAERTGGSVSTLTIQRTQQEDSAVYLCASSPTTSTDTQYFGPGTRLTVL.

The chain employs TRBV2 and TRBJ1-5, with D possibly matching TRBD1 (5 bases). V dropped 4 bases and J dropped 5 bases, with 12 bases sitting between them. Germline V lookup: CDR1 SNHLY, CDR2 FYNNEI. The CDR3 contains 14 residues. For the CDR3, the DNA is TGTGCCAGCAGTGGTACAGGAACCTATCAGCCCCAGCATTTT. Translation: CASSGTGTYQPQHF.

V is TRBV15 and J is TRBJ1-6; tentative D call: TRBD1 (5 bases). V was pared by 5 bases and J by 0 bases, with 8 bases between. Per the germline V gene, CDR1 is LNHNV and CDR2 is YYDKDF (reference sequence). There are 15 residues in the CDR3. For the CDR3, the DNA is TGTGCCACCAGCGCCAGGGACTCCTATAATTCACCCCTCCACTTT. The encoded protein is CATSARDSYNSPLHF.

This clone was counted a single time. The V and J genes are TRBV6-1 and TRBJ2-7; 9 bases are shared with TRBD1. Losses at the gene ends were 1 base for V and 5 bases for J; bases not matched to a gene: 9. The CDR3 covers 16 residues. Germline loops: CDR1 MNHNS, CDR2 SASEGT. In DNA, the CDR3 is TGTGCCAGCAGTGAAGACTCCGGGACAGGGTCAAACGAGCAGTACTTC. Amino acid sequence: CASSEDSGTGSNEQYF.

The chain employs TRBV5-4 and TRBJ2-3; a weak D match, TRBD2 (7 bases). The CDR3 extends over 16 amino acids. Germline V gives CDR1 SGHNT, CDR2 YYREEE (reference sequence). V was cut by 0 bases and J by 1 base, with 12 bases left in between. The CDR3 bases are TGTGCCAGCAGCTTGGCCGGGCGGGGGCGCACAGATACGCAGTATTTT. It specifies CASSLAGRGRTDTQYF.

This chain connects TRBV10-3 to TRBJ2-5; 12 bases agree with TRBD2. This CDR3 is built from 19 residues. The germline V gene has CDR1 ENHRY and CDR2 SYGVKD. Trimming removed 3 bases from V and 3 bases from J; junction bases left unmatched: 14. The CDR3 sequence: CAISDLMGGLAGKEETQYF. CDR3 sequence (DNA): TGTGCCATCAGTGACTTAATGGGCGGACTAGCGGGGAAAGAAGAGACCCAGTACTTC.